The 2 T cell receptor beta chains in this list originate from one sample, sequenced in a study of blood T cell repertoires in COVID-19. Produced via immunoSEQ multiplex PCR; TCRdb's table is partial and in-frame only. The table records roughly 30,000 clones, about two thirds of them present only once. Sequencing was performed on peripheral blood. The source of these receptors is a boy aged 2 to 10 with active or convalescent COVID-19.

CDR3 amino acids: CASSYSTAGQRVRSSETQYF. CDR3 nucleotides: TGTGCCAGCAGTTACTCGACCGCTGGCCAGCGGGTTAGATCGTCAGAGACCCAGTACTTC. This chain joins TRBV6-2 or TRBV6-3 and TRBJ2-5, with TRBD2 as a possible D gene (6 bases). Trimming removed 0 bases from V and 4 bases from J, with 27 bases in between. This CDR3 region has 20 residues. Germline V gene lookup returns CDR1 MNHEY and CDR2 SVGEGT.

The chain combines TRBV6-2 or TRBV6-3 with TRBJ1-5; the D gene is possibly TRBD1 (6 bases). The CDR3 contains 15 residues. CDR1 MNHEY and CDR2 SVGEGT come from the germline V gene. The V gene lost 4 bases and the J gene lost 6 bases, with 16 bases spanning the gap. The CDR3 protein is CASSSTGKGSQPQHF. The CDR3 region has the DNA TGTGCCAGCAGTTCCACAGGGAAAGGGTCTCAGCCCCAGCATTTT.